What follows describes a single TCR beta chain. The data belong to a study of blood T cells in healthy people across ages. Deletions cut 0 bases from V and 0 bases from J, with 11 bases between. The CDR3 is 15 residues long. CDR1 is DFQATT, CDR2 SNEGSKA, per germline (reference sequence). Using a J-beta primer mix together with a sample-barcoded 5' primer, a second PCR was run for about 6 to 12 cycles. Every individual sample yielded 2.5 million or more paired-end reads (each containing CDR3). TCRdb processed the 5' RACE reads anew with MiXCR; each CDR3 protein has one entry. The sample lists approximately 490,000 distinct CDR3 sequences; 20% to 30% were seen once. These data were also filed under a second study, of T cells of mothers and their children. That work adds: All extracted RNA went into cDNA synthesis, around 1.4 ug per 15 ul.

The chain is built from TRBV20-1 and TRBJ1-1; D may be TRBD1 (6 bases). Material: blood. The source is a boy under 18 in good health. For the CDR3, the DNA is TGCAGTGCTAGAGATCGAGGACAGTTGAACACTGAAGCTTTCTTT. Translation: CSARDRGQLNTEAFF.